This is a list of T cell receptor beta chains from one sample in a study of quantifying T cell responses using KT2 cells. From the UMI-ligation and nested PCR reads, TCRdb called clonotypes with MiXCR, one entry per CDR3 protein. The data hold 25,000 to 35,000 distinct CDR3 sequences, with roughly 7.2% observed a single time. The sequencing sample was made of PBMCs spiked with cells of the T cell clone KT2. All receptors derive from a human donor. Both conserved end residues are part of each CDR3. Each record gives: clone size, J gene, D gene, V gene, CDR3 protein, CDR3 DNA. The D gene is left open where the match is weak. Part of the rows lack a size; the others show once, few, many or a class for expanded clones.

>-|TRBJ2-7|-|TRBV7-8
CASSLVSGGRGREYRYEQYF
TGTGCCAGCAGCTTAGTATCCGGGGGGCGCGGGCGGGAGTACCGGTACGAGCAGTACTTC
>few|TRBJ2-2|TRBD1|TRBV24-1
CATSDGGTQGSDAGELFF
TGTGCCACCAGTGATGGGGGAACACAGGGGTCGGATGCCGGGGAGCTGTTTTTT
>many|TRBJ1-4|-|TRBV6-5
CASSYGEDYEKLFF
TGTGCCAGCAGTTACGGGGAGGACTATGAAAAACTGTTTTTT
>many|TRBJ2-7|TRBD2|TRBV29-1
CSGTGTSPNEQYF
TGCAGCGGAACCGGGACTAGTCCTAACGAGCAGTACTTC
>-|TRBJ2-1|-|TRBV10-3
CAISSGPIDEQFF
TGTGCCATCAGTTCTGGCCCCATAGATGAGCAGTTCTTC
>many|TRBJ2-7|-|TRBV6-2/TRBV6-3
CASKGTLYEQYF
TGTGCCAGCAAGGGAACCCTCTACGAGCAGTACTTC
>many|TRBJ2-1|-|TRBV13
CASLRGSGGNEQFF
TGTGCCAGCCTGAGGGGTTCCGGGGGCAATGAGCAGTTCTTC
>many|TRBJ2-5|-|TRBV20-1
CSAGGTSQETQYF
TGCAGTGCGGGCGGGACCTCTCAAGAGACCCAGTACTTC
>many|TRBJ1-5|-|TRBV4-2
CASSQGRAGSNQPQHF
TGTGCCAGCAGCCAAGGCAGGGCGGGAAGCAATCAGCCCCAGCATTTT
>many|TRBJ2-1|TRBD2|TRBV20-1
CSARPWTGTSGNNEQFF
TGCAGTGCTAGACCCTGGACCGGGACTAGCGGCAACAATGAGCAGTTCTTC
>many|TRBJ2-6|-|TRBV18
CASSPGSSGANVLTF
TGTGCCAGCTCACCCGGCAGCTCTGGGGCCAACGTCCTGACTTTC
>many|TRBJ1-1|-|TRBV2
CASSESTMPNTEAFF
TGTGCCAGCAGTGAGTCGACAATGCCGAACACTGAAGCTTTCTTT
>many|TRBJ1-5|-|TRBV10-3
CAISSSGNNQPQHF
TGTGCCATCAGTTCGTCTGGAAACAATCAGCCCCAGCATTTT
>few|TRBJ2-7|-|TRBV29-1
CSVVWSYEQYF
TGCAGCGTTGTATGGTCCTACGAGCAGTACTTC
>many|TRBJ1-5|-|TRBV29-1
CSVGQSNQPQHF
TGCAGCGTTGGACAGAGCAATCAGCCCCAGCATTTT
>many|TRBJ2-7|-|TRBV7-8
CASSPTSSYEQYF
TGTGCCAGCAGCCCGACCTCATCCTACGAGCAGTACTTC
>many|TRBJ2-2|-|TRBV12-3/TRBV12-4
CASSFITGTNTGELFF
TGTGCCAGCAGTTTTATCACAGGGACGAACACCGGGGAGCTGTTTTTT
>many|TRBJ1-5|-|TRBV7-9
CASGNRLQPQHF
TGTGCCAGCGGGAACAGGCTACAGCCCCAGCATTTT
>many|TRBJ2-7|-|TRBV5-1
CASSPRDFYEQYF
TGCGCCAGCAGCCCCAGGGATTTCTACGAGCAGTACTTC
>many|TRBJ1-6|-|TRBV6-2/TRBV6-3
CASSYSTDPIRLNNSPLHF
TGTGCCAGCAGTTACTCGACAGATCCCATCCGTCTAAATAATTCACCCCTCCACTTT
>few|TRBJ2-3|TRBD2|TRBV7-9
CASSLAIHGGTQYF
TGTGCCAGCAGCTTAGCTATCCACGGGGGGACGCAGTATTTT
>-|TRBJ2-5|-|TRBV19
CASSIEPGTQYF
TGTGCCAGTAGTATCGAGCCCGGGACCCAGTACTTC
>many|TRBJ2-7|-|TRBV28
CASKGGGNYEQYF
TGTGCCAGCAAGGGGGGGGGAAACTACGAGCAGTACTTC
>many|TRBJ1-5|TRBD1|TRBV4-1
CASSQDRGQGYSQHF
TGCGCCAGCAGCCAAGATAGGGGACAGGGTTATTCCCAGCATTTT
>many|TRBJ1-5|TRBD1|TRBV10-3
CATQGQQGNQPQHF
TGTGCCACACAGGGACAGCAGGGCAATCAGCCCCAGCATTTT
>few|TRBJ2-7|-|TRBV25-1
CASSGPLTGLLAYEQYF
TGTGCCAGCAGTGGACCACTGACAGGTCTGCTAGCCTACGAGCAGTACTTC
>few|TRBJ1-1|-|TRBV10-3
CAISIRQVQAFF
TGTGCCATCAGTATCAGACAGGTCCAAGCTTTCTTT
>many|TRBJ2-7|TRBD2|TRBV29-1
CSAGLAGSYEQYF
TGCAGCGCAGGACTAGCGGGATCCTACGAGCAGTACTTC
>once|TRBJ2-1|TRBD2|TRBV4-1
CASSQGRGGRYNEQFF
TGCGCCAGCAGCCAAGGCCGGGGGGGCCGCTACAATGAGCAGTTCTTC
>-|TRBJ2-7|TRBD1|TRBV20-1
CSASRDSDNYEQYF
TGCAGTGCGTCCCGGGACAGCGATAACTACGAGCAGTACTTC
>many|TRBJ1-6|-|TRBV11-2
CASSLAEWGRSFSPLHF
TGTGCCAGCAGCTTAGCGGAATGGGGGCGATCCTTCTCACCCCTCCACTTT
>many|TRBJ1-5|TRBD1|TRBV12-3/TRBV12-4
CASSLGQGRPNQPQHF
TGTGCCAGCAGCCTCGGACAGGGTCGGCCGAATCAGCCCCAGCATTTT
>-|TRBJ2-5|TRBD2|TRBV7-8
CASSFFGTSGKFGTQYF
TGTGCCAGCAGCTTCTTTGGGACTAGCGGGAAATTCGGGACCCAGTACTTC
>many|TRBJ1-5|-|TRBV24-1
CATSDGQVGNQPQHF
TGTGCCACCAGTGATGGCCAGGTGGGCAATCAGCCCCAGCATTTT
>many|TRBJ2-5|-|TRBV20-1
CSARAGEFRETQYF
TGCAGTGCTAGGGCAGGGGAATTTAGGGAGACCCAGTACTTC
>medium-sized|TRBJ1-5|TRBD1|TRBV20-1
CSAREARGLGNQPQHF
TGCAGTGCTAGAGAGGCCAGGGGGCTCGGGAATCAGCCCCAGCATTTT
>few|TRBJ2-7|-|TRBV28
CASSLAGSVYEQYF
TGTGCCAGCAGTTTGGCCGGGAGCGTCTACGAGCAGTACTTC
>few|TRBJ2-1|-|TRBV19
CASSQWLGPNNEQFF
TGTGCCAGTAGTCAGTGGTTGGGGCCCAACAATGAGCAGTTCTTC
>-|TRBJ2-7|TRBD1|TRBV25-1
CASSSQGSYEQYF
TGTGCCAGCAGTTCACAGGGGTCCTACGAGCAGTACTTC
>many|TRBJ1-6|TRBD1|TRBV27
CASSLPDRESPLHF
TGTGCCAGCAGTTTACCGGACAGGGAGTCACCCCTCCACTTT
>few|TRBJ1-2|-|TRBV11-2
CASSLDGINYGYTF
TGTGCCAGCAGCTTAGACGGAATCAACTATGGCTACACCTTC
>few|TRBJ1-2|TRBD1|TRBV3-1
CASSQLGTGGVGGYTF
TGTGCCAGCAGCCAACTGGGGACAGGGGGCGTCGGTGGCTACACCTTC
>many|TRBJ2-2|-|TRBV19
CASGRPNTGELFF
TGTGCCAGCGGGAGACCGAACACCGGGGAGCTGTTTTTT
>many|TRBJ2-7|-|TRBV1
CTSSQVAGGLYPVYEQYF
TGCACCAGCAGCCAAGTCGCGGGAGGTCTATATCCCGTCTACGAGCAGTACTTC
>-|TRBJ2-7|TRBD1|TRBV25-1
CASSLGQTYEQYF
TGTGCCAGCAGCCTGGGACAGACCTACGAGCAGTACTTC
>-|TRBJ2-7|-|TRBV15
CATSRDVREFPYEQYF
TGTGCCACCAGCAGAGATGTCAGGGAGTTCCCCTACGAGCAGTACTTC